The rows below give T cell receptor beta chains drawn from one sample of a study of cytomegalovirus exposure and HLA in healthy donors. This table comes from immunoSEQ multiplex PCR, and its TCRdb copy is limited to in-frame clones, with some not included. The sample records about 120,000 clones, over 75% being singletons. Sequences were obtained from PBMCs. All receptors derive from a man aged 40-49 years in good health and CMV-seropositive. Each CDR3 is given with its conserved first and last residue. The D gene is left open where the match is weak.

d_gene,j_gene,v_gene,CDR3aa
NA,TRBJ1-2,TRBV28,CASSLSYSFDYGYTF
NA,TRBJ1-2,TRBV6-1,CASSEHGSQGGYTF
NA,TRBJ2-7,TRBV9,CASSVEGASYEQYF
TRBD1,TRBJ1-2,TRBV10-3,CAISVLTGTNYGYTF
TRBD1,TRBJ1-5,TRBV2,CASRTGTGHNQPQHF
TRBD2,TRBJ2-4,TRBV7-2,CASSLAASGGDIQYF
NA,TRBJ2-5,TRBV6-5,CASSYSWGLQETQYF
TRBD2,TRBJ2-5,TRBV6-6,CASSPTSGVETQYF
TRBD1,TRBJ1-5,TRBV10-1,CASRQGRSEPQHF
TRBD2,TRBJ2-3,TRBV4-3,CASSPLRGFGRGATDTQYF
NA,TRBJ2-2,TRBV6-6,CATYTGELFF
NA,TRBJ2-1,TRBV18,CASSPTVYNEQFF
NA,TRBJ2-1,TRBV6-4,CASSDRGGDYNEQFF
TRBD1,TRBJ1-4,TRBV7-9,CSSSLKTGGFVDNEKLFF
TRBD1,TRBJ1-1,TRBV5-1,CASNHDRGQIYTEAFF
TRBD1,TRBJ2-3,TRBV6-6,CASSDSGQGADTQYF
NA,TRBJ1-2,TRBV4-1,CASSQAGQGRGYTF
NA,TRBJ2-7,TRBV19,CASSGVYEQYF
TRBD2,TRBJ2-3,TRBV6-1,CASSLAGRGVDTQYF
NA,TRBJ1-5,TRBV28,CASSLESNQPQHF
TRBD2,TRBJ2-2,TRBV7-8,CASSYKRLAGDTGELFF
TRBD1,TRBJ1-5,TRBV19,CATRGQFADNQPQHF
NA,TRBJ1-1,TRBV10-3,CAISDYRQDTEAFF
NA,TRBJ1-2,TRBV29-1,CSVERTDNYGYTF
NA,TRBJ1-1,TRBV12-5,CASGLGGGSMNTEAFF
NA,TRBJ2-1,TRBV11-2,CASSTGGGGYNEQFF
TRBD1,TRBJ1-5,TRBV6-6,CASADRGISNQPQHF
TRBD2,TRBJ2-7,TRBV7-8,CASSRGLAGRPGYEQYF
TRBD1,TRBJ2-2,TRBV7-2,CASSLGDRTNTGELFF
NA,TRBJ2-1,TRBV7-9,CASSSPLNSGNEQFF
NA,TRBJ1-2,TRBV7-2,CASSLYRTEHYGYTF
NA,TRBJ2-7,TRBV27,CASITPYEQYF
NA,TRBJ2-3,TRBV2,CASKQGPSTDTQYF
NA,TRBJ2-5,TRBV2,CASSEWAGWETQYF
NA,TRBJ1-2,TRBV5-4,CASSLAGGNGYTF
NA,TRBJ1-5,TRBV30,CAWRVPTGGNQPQHF
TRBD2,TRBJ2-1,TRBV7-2,CASSLVGGGARNEQFF
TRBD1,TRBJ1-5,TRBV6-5,CASSPTGGNNQPQHF
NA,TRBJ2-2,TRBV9,CASRGGGSTGELFF
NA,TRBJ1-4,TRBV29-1,CSVGNREKLFF
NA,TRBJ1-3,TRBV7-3,CASSLSNGDTIYF
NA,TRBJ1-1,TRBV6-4,CASSVQGGTEAFF
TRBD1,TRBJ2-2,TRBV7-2,CASSIQGALNTGELFF
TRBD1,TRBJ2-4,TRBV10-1,CATLARGTGEGSQYF
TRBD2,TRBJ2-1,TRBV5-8,CASAVWGSGGYNEQFF
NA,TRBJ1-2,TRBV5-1,CASSLTGSNYGYTF
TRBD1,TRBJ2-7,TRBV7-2,CASSWDSAYEQYF
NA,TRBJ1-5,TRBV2,CASSEGQINQPQHF
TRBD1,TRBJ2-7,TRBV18,CASSRGQVFSYEQYF